Listed below are T cell receptor beta chains from one sample, sequenced in a study of OX40 agonist ivuxolimab in advanced cancers. Profiling relied on immunoSEQ multiplex PCR, and the TCRdb table lists in-frame clones only, not all of them. The sample consists of tens of thousands of clones, 85% to 95% of them appearing once. Sequencing used CD4+ or CD8+ T cells sorted from blood, obtained in a trial of the OX40 agonist ivuxolimab. The receptor source for this set is an adult with an advanced solid tumor such as melanoma, head and neck, liver or kidney cancer. CDR3s include the opening cysteine and the closing phenylalanine or tryptophan. D genes are given only for firm matches. Clone size, where shown, is once, few, many, or a class for clones that have expanded.

NA,TRBV27,TRBJ1-1,once,CASSPLVGSPEAFF,TGTGCCAGCAGCCCCCTGGTGGGTTCTCCTGAAGCTTTCTTT
TRBD2,TRBV5-6,TRBJ2-5,NA,CASSLSGKETQYF,TGTGCCAGCAGCTTGAGCGGGAAAGAGACCCAGTACTTC
TRBD1,TRBV27,TRBJ2-5,once,CASSPGQGGETQYF,TGTGCCAGCAGTCCGGGACAGGGAGGGGAGACCCAGTACTTC
NA,TRBV19,TRBJ1-1,NA,CASSTGNTEAFF,TGTGCCAGTAGTACGGGGAACACTGAAGCTTTCTTT
NA,TRBV29-1,TRBJ2-7,NA,CSVESRDYEQYF,TGCAGCGTTGAGTCTCGGGACTACGAGCAGTACTTC
NA,TRBV10-1,TRBJ1-5,once,CASSDRDSRQPQHF,TGCGCCAGCAGTGACAGGGATTCAAGGCAGCCCCAGCATTTT
TRBD1,TRBV14,TRBJ2-7,NA,CASSQDSRQGAYEQYF,TGTGCCAGCAGCCAAGACAGTAGACAGGGGGCCTACGAGCAGTACTTC
TRBD1,TRBV11-2,TRBJ1-1,once,CASSLWAGAGGVDTEAFF,TGTGCCAGCAGCTTATGGGCAGGGGCAGGGGGTGTTGACACTGAAGCTTTCTTT
NA,TRBV28,TRBJ1-4,NA,CASSRGRQATNEKLFF,TGTGCCAGCAGTAGGGGGAGACAGGCAACTAATGAAAAACTGTTTTTT
TRBD1,TRBV2,TRBJ2-7,NA,CASSGRRDRVAYEQYF,TGTGCCAGCAGTGGAAGGAGGGACAGGGTGGCCTACGAGCAGTACTTC
TRBD1,TRBV5-1,TRBJ2-1,few,CASSSEGTGGDEQFF,TGCGCCAGCAGCTCGGAGGGGACAGGGGGCGATGAGCAGTTCTTC
NA,TRBV7-2,TRBJ2-4,NA,CASSLAHGGWAKNIQYF,TGTGCCAGCAGCTTAGCGCACGGGGGCTGGGCCAAAAACATTCAGTACTTC
NA,TRBV28,TRBJ1-5,NA,CASSRDRSRDNQPQHF,TGTGCCAGCAGCCGTGACAGGTCCCGGGACAATCAGCCCCAGCATTTT
TRBD1,TRBV9,TRBJ1-2,NA,CASSETGTGISRNYGYTF,TGTGCCAGCAGCGAAACGGGGACAGGCATCTCTCGTAACTATGGCTACACCTTC
NA,TRBV29-1,TRBJ2-2,NA,CSVDEGAHTGELFF,TGCAGCGTTGATGAGGGAGCGCACACCGGGGAGCTGTTTTTT
TRBD1,TRBV5-1,TRBJ2-3,NA,CASSPGQGSNTQYF,TGCGCCAGCAGCCCCGGACAGGGTTCTAATACGCAGTATTTT
TRBD1,TRBV9,TRBJ2-3,NA,CASSAGTGARDTQYF,TGTGCCAGCAGCGCCGGGACAGGGGCCAGGGATACGCAGTATTTT
NA,TRBV25-1,TRBJ1-1,NA,CASGGAGPMNTEAFF,TGTGCCAGCGGAGGGGCAGGGCCCATGAACACTGAAGCTTTCTTT
TRBD1,TRBV6-1,TRBJ1-5,NA,CASRDRVGNQPQHF,TGTGCCAGCAGGGACAGGGTGGGCAATCAGCCCCAGCATTTT
NA,TRBV28,TRBJ1-1,NA,CASSSRALMNTEAFF,TGTGCCAGCAGTTCCCGTGCCCTCATGAACACTGAAGCTTTCTTT
TRBD1,TRBV6-5,TRBJ1-6,NA,CASSFGTGTGSPLHF,TGTGCCAGCAGTTTCGGGACAGGGACGGGATCACCCCTCCACTTT
TRBD1,TRBV10-3,TRBJ2-7,NA,CAISEGQVHEQYF,TGTGCCATCAGTGAGGGACAGGTCCACGAGCAGTACTTC
TRBD1,TRBV2,TRBJ2-5,NA,CASRGDRGLQETQYF,TGTGCCAGCAGAGGCGACAGGGGGCTTCAAGAGACCCAGTACTTC
NA,TRBV7-8,TRBJ2-2,once,CASSLMVLPNTGELFF,TGTGCCAGCAGCTTAATGGTCTTACCGAACACCGGGGAGCTGTTTTTT
TRBD1,TRBV5-4,TRBJ1-1,NA,CASSWGTATEAFF,TGTGCCAGCAGCTGGGGGACAGCCACTGAAGCTTTCTTT
NA,TRBV7-6,TRBJ1-1,NA,CASSYPTGVNTEAFF,TGTGCCAGCAGCTACCCGACAGGAGTTAACACTGAAGCTTTCTTT
NA,TRBV14,TRBJ2-7,NA,CASSQPTSSYEQYF,TGTGCCAGCAGCCAACCAACTAGCTCCTACGAGCAGTACTTC
NA,TRBV6-5,TRBJ2-5,NA,CASRRPSQETQYF,TGTGCCAGCAGAAGACCCTCCCAAGAGACCCAGTACTTC
NA,TRBV9,TRBJ1-3,NA,CASSVWNTIYF,TGTGCCAGCAGCGTATGGAACACCATATATTTT
NA,TRBV13,TRBJ2-3,NA,CASSTRDPFTDTQYF,TGTGCCAGCAGCACTAGGGACCCCTTCACAGATACGCAGTATTTT
NA,TRBV15,TRBJ1-1,NA,CATSRDGKNTEAFF,TGTGCCACCAGCAGAGATGGTAAGAACACTGAAGCTTTCTTT
TRBD1,TRBV5-1,TRBJ2-1,NA,CASSPGQGMFF,TGCGCCAGCAGCCCGGGACAGGGAATGTTCTTC
NA,TRBV11-2,TRBJ1-6,NA,CASSSVQGLYNSPLHF,TGTGCCAGCAGCTCCGTGCAGGGCTTGTATAATTCACCCCTCCACTTT
TRBD2,TRBV27,TRBJ2-1,NA,CASSSGGVYNEQFF,TGTGCCAGCAGTTCGGGGGGGGTTTACAATGAGCAGTTCTTC
TRBD1,TRBV9,TRBJ1-3,NA,CASSVFRQGERNTIYF,TGTGCCAGCAGCGTCTTTCGACAGGGCGAAAGAAACACCATATATTTT